These 24 T cell receptor beta chains were sequenced from one sample in a study of T cells in Graves' hyperthyroidism and ophthalmopathy. Researchers amplified the TCR beta CDR3 regions from RNA transcripts. HTBI primers were the set used in a first-round RT-PCR of the TCR CDR3. TCRdb re-analysed the multiplex PCR reads in MiXCR, keeping a single row per CDR3 protein. The repertoire holds about 570,000 distinct CDR3 sequences, with under 60% as singletons. The sample comprised peripheral blood or thyroid tissue (not recorded which). Receptors originate from an adult woman with Graves' disease, either hyperthyroidism or ophthalmopathy (not recorded which).

The genes are TRBV7-8 and TRBJ1-1; D not certain. The germline gives CDR1 SGHVS, CDR2 FQNEAQ. The CDR3 is 15 amino acids. V was clipped by 3 bases and J by 5 bases, with 16 bases between them. CDR3 protein: CASSFPAVPSTEAFF. The CDR3 DNA follows: TGTGCCAGCAGCTTCCCCGCCGTCCCGTCGACTGAAGCTTTCTTT.

J is TRBJ2-3 and V is TRBV29-1; TRBD2 matches 12 bases. Germline CDR1 reads SQVTM; CDR2 reads ANQGSEA. The CDR3 totals 17 residues. Trimming cost V 0 bases and J 4 bases; bases outside gene matches: 8. The CDR3 DNA is TGCAGCGTTGAAGATCCCCGACTAGCGGGAGAGTCAGATACGCAGTATTTT. Amino acid sequence: CSVEDPRLAGESDTQYF.

This clonotype was found many times. The CDR3 DNA reads TGTGCCAGCAGCTATAGCGGGACAGGGGGTCAAGAGACCCAGTACTTC. Translated, it gives CASSYSGTGGQETQYF. This chain connects TRBV7-2 to TRBJ2-5; 11 bases fit TRBD1. CDR1 and CDR2 (germline): SGHTA, FQGNSA. This CDR3 has 16 residues. Germline trimming cut 4 bases from V and 2 bases from J; bases unmatched to any gene: 6.

This clonotype was recorded many times. The chain couples TRBV7-3 to TRBJ2-7; the D gene is possibly TRBD2 (5 bases). From germline, CDR1 is SGHTA and CDR2 FQGTGA. The CDR3 extends over 13 amino acids. Trimming took 5 bases from V and 3 from J, leaving 11 bases between them. The CDR3 coding sequence is TGTGCCAGCAGCCTCCTAGCTAGCTACGAGCAGTACTTC. Protein sequence: CASSLLASYEQYF. The entire variable domain, with the rest obtained from reference TRBV7-3 and TRBJ2-7, is as follows: GAGVSQTPSNKVTEKGKYVELRCDPISGHTALYWYRQSLGQGPEFLIYFQGTGAADDSGLPNDRFFAVRPEGSVSTLKIQRTERGDSAVYLCASSLLASYEQYFGPGTRLTVT.

The chain recombines TRBV24-1 with TRBJ2-2; D possibly corresponds to TRBD1 (5 bases). Germline CDR1 KGHDR, CDR2 SFDVKD. V lost 3 bases, J lost 6 bases, and 10 bases lay in between. The CDR3 has 14 residues. The DNA of the CDR3 is TGTGCCACCAGTGATCCAGGGCTCGCCGGGGAGCTGTTTTTT. Amino acid sequence: CATSDPGLAGELFF.

V gene TRBV9 combines with J gene TRBJ2-7; possibly TRBD2 for D (7 bases). Germline V lookup: CDR1 SGDLS, CDR2 YYNGEE. There are 16 residues in the CDR3. The ends were cut back, 3 bases at V and 0 bases at J, with 16 bases in the middle. CDR3 region: CASSEGGGAFSYEQYF. The CDR3 DNA follows: TGTGCCAGCAGCGAAGGGGGGGGGGCCTTCTCCTACGAGCAGTACTTC.

The V and J genes are TRBV2 and TRBJ2-7, with TRBD2 matching over 9 bases. V lost 1 base to trimming and J lost 5 bases; unmatched junction nucleotides: 3. The CDR3 consists of 14 residues. Germline V gives CDR1 SNHLY, CDR2 FYNNEI. The CDR3 DNA reads as TGTGCCAGCAGTGAAGGGGGACTAGCCGACGAGCAGTACTTC. It codes for CASSEGGLADEQYF.

In this sample, this clonotype turned up many times. The genes are TRBV7-8 and TRBJ1-1; D remains unclear. Per the germline V gene, CDR1 is SGHVS and CDR2 is FQNEAQ. This CDR3 is built from 12 residues. V was pared by 4 bases and J by 5 bases, with 8 bases between. The CDR3 here is CASSSRYTEAFF. CDR3 in DNA: TGTGCCAGCAGCTCTCGTTATACTGAAGCTTTCTTT.

This clonotype has at least ten counts. V is TRBV29-1 and J is TRBJ2-7; the match to TRBD2 covers 8 bases. The CDR3 sequence is 14 residues long. In germline, CDR1 is SQVTM, CDR2 ANQGSEA. The CDR3 region has the DNA TGCAGTTTTCGGGGGGGCAGGGGTTCCTACGAGCAGTACTTC. It is translated as CSFRGGRGSYEQYF.

V and J are TRBV7-2 and TRBJ2-5, with 9 bases aligning to TRBD2. The CDR3 runs 14 residues. The V and J ends lost 3 bases and 5 bases, in that order; junction bases with no gene match: 4. In germline, CDR1 is SGHTA, CDR2 FQGNSA. The CDR3 DNA sequence: TGTGCCAGCAGCTTTAGCGGGAGTTTGGAGACCCAGTACTTC. Translated: CASSFSGSLETQYF.

This chain uses TRBV7-9 with TRBJ2-7; TRBD2 matches 10 bases. This CDR3 is 13 amino acids long. The trim removed 8 bases at V and 3 bases at J, leaving 4 bases unmatched. Germline loops: CDR1 SEHNR, CDR2 FQNEAQ (reference sequence). This CDR3 reads CASLAGANYEQYF. Here the CDR3 DNA reads TGTGCCAGCCTAGCGGGAGCCAACTACGAGCAGTACTTC.

This clonotype was found many times. V is TRBV10-3 and J is TRBJ1-1; TRBD1 matches 11 bases. Germline V lookup: CDR1 ENHRY, CDR2 SYGVKD. CDR3 length: 14 residues. Losses at the gene ends were 6 bases for V and 5 bases for J; bases not matched to a gene: 5. CDR3 sequence: CAIRGTGGGTEAFF. CDR3 bases: TGTGCCATCAGGGGGACAGGGGGGGGGACTGAAGCTTTCTTT.

V and J are TRBV15 and TRBJ1-2; TRBD1 agrees at 7 bases. CDR3 size: 15 residues. Germline V gene sequence: CDR1 LNHNV, CDR2 YYDKDF (reference sequence). V shed 1 base and J 5 bases; nucleotides not matched to a gene: 7. CDR3 amino acids: CATSRVRQGSYGYTF. In DNA form, the CDR3 reads TGTGCCACCAGCAGAGTTAGACAGGGAAGTTATGGCTACACCTTC. The full variable domain, rest sourced from reference TRBV15 and TRBJ1-2, is DAMVIQNPRYQVTQFGKPVTLSCSQTLNHNVMYWYQQKSSQAPKLLFHYYDKDFNNEADTPDNFQSRRPNTSFCFLDIRSPGLGDTAMYLCATSRVRQGSYGYTFGSGTRLTVV.

This chain joins TRBV29-1 and TRBJ2-5; D unclear. The J call may be wrong; the DNA end is better matched by TRBJ2-7. The CDR3 has 10 amino acids. Germline V gene sequence: CDR1 SQVTM, CDR2 ANQGSEA. The chain's CDR3 is CSVEDPEQYF. DNA for the CDR3: TGCAGCGTTGAAGATCCCGAGCAGTACTTC.

This clonotype appeared a few times. This chain links TRBV19 with TRBJ2-5; 10 bases are shared with TRBD2. The CDR3 covers 14 residues. Germline V gives CDR1 LNHDA, CDR2 SQIVND (reference sequence). J gave up 4 bases and V 6 bases, and 5 bases lay outside the gene matches. The CDR3 here is CASRRTSGLETQYF. CDR3 sequence (DNA): TGTGCCAGTAGACGGACTAGCGGTCTAGAGACCCAGTACTTC.

The chain couples TRBV15 to TRBJ2-5; 12 bases fit TRBD2. Germline V gene sequence: CDR1 LNHNV, CDR2 YYDKDF (reference sequence). The V gene end was trimmed by 5 bases and the J gene end by 7 bases; junction bases not matched to a gene: 11. CDR3 size: 16 residues. The CDR3 nucleotides read TGTGCCACCAGCTCCTCGCCCTGGACTAGCGGGGTGACCCAGTACTTC. This codes for CATSSSPWTSGVTQYF.

The gene calls are TRBV2 and TRBJ2-1, with D possibly matching TRBD2 (6 bases). Germline V gives CDR1 SNHLY, CDR2 FYNNEI. V gave up 4 bases and J gave up 7 bases, with 8 bases separating them. This CDR3 region has 12 residues. CDR3 sequence: CASSGLVNEQFF. The CDR3 DNA follows: TGTGCCAGCAGTGGACTAGTTAATGAGCAGTTCTTC.

In the case of this clonotype: A much more abundant neighbour one base away suggests this may be a read error. The J gene is TRBJ2-5, the V gene TRBV4-1; D unresolved. Germline V CDR1 and CDR2: MGHRA, YSYEKL. This CDR3 has 15 amino acids. Trimming left V 4 bases short and J 3 bases short, with 15 bases between. The CDR3 sequence is CASSRMGILKETQYF. The DNA for the CDR3 is TGCGCCAGCAGCCGGATGGGAATCTTGAAAGAGACCCAGTACTTC.

This clonotype was found a few times. V is TRBV30 and J is TRBJ1-4; D call uncertain. The CDR3 runs 15 residues. Trimming stripped 0 bases from V and 5 bases from J, with 13 bases between. The germline gives CDR1 GTSNPN, CDR2 SVGIG (reference sequence). The CDR3 region has the DNA TGTGCCTGGAGTGTACGGCTTGTAAAGAATGAAAAACTGTTTTTT. This sequence encodes CAWSVRLVKNEKLFF.

This clonotype was observed many times. The chain carries TRBV6-6 and TRBJ2-2; D is possibly TRBD2 (5 bases). Germline CDR1 and CDR2: MNHNY and SVGAGI (reference sequence). The CDR3 totals 14 residues. With 8 bases removed from V and 4 bases from J, the gap between germline ends came to 14 bases. CDR3 bases: TGTGCCAGCCGGGATCCACTGGCCACCGGGGAGCTGTTTTTT. Translating it yields CASRDPLATGELFF.

This clonotype appeared many times. The chain combines TRBV7-2 with TRBJ1-6; D call uncertain. The germline V gene has CDR1 SGHTA and CDR2 FQGNSA. The V and J ends lost 8 bases and 11 bases respectively, with 16 bases between them. There are 13 residues in the CDR3. The CDR3: CASSLPPEAPLHF. In DNA, the CDR3 is TGTGCCAGCTCACTCCCCCCGGAGGCACCCCTCCACTTT.

This clonotype was seen a few times. The chain uses TRBV18 and TRBJ1-4, with D perhaps TRBD1 (6 bases). Germline lookup yields CDR1 KGHSH and CDR2 LQKENI. CDR3 length equals 14 residues. Trimming shortened V by 2 bases and J by 10 bases, and 14 bases separated the two germline ends. The CDR3 loop is CASSPAGDRGKLFF. CDR3 sequence (DNA): TGTGCCAGCTCACCAGCAGGGGATCGGGGAAAACTGTTTTTT.

The chain uses TRBV7-2 and TRBJ1-3, with D possibly matching TRBD1 (5 bases). The V gene's germline CDR1 is SGHTA and CDR2 FQGNSA. This CDR3 spans 16 amino acids. V lost 3 bases to trimming and J lost 8 bases, with 20 bases between them. DNA of the CDR3: TGTGCCAGCAGCTTTCTTAGACAGAACTATGGCTACACCATATATTTT. Residues: CASSFLRQNYGYTIYF. Drawing the rest from reference TRBV7-2 and TRBJ1-3, the complete variable domain is GAGVSQSPSNKVTEKGKDVELRCDPISGHTALYWYRQSLGQGLEFLIYFQGNSAPDKSGLPSDRFSAERTGGSVSTLTIQRTQQEDSAVYLCASSFLRQNYGYTIYFGEGSWLTVV.

This clonotype appeared a few times. This chain uses TRBV7-9 with TRBJ1-5, with D perhaps matching TRBD1 (6 bases). The CDR3 covers 15 residues. Germline-derived CDR1 and CDR2 are SEHNR and FQNEAQ (reference sequence). V was clipped by 2 bases and J by 4 bases, with 12 bases between them. CDR3 loop: CASSLSAGVNQPQHF. The CDR3, as DNA: TGTGCCAGCAGCTTATCAGCAGGGGTAAATCAGCCCCAGCATTTT.